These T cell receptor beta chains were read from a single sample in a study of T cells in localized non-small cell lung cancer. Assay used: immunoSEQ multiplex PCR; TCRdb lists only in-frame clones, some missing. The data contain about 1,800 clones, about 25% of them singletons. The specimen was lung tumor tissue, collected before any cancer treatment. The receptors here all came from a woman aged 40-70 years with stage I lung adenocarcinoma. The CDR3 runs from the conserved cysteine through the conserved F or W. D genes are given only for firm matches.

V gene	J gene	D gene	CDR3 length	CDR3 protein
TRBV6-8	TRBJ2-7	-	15	CASSYGRMPTYEQYF
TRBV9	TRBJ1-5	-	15	CASSEDQVANQPQHF
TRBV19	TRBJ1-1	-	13	CASSIGDNTEAFF
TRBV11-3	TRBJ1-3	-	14	CASSLSGSGNTIYF
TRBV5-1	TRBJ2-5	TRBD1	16	CASSLEGAGGRETQYF
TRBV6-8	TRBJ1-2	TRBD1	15	CASSPQGGDNYGYTF
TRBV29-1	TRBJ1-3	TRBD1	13	CSAPDRDSNTIYF
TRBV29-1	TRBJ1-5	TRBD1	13	CSVGTGLNQPQHF
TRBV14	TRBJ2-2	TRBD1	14	CASSPRTGTGELFF
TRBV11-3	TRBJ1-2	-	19	CASSAVGGGSPSPDYGYTF
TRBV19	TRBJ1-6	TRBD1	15	CASTGGASYNSPLHF
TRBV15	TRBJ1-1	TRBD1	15	CATSRAGTGALEAFF
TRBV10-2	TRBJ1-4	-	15	CASSETTATNEKLFF
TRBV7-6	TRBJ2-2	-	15	CASSLEAANTGELFF
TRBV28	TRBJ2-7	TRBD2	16	CASTTMAGDGAYEQYF
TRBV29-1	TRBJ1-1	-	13	CSVGGGMNTEAFF
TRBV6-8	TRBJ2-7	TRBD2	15	CASSLLSGAGYEQYF